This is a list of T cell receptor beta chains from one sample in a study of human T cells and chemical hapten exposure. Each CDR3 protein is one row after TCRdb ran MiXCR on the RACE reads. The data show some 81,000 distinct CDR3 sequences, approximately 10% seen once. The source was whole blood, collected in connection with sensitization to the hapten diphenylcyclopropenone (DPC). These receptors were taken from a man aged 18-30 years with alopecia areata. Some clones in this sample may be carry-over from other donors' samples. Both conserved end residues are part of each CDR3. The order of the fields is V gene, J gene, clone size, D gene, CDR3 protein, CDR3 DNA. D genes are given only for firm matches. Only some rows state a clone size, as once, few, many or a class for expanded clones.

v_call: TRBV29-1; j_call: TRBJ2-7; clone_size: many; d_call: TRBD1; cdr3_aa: CSVTPGQGSYEQYF; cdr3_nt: TGCAGCGTAACACCCGGACAGGGCTCCTACGAGCAGTACTTC
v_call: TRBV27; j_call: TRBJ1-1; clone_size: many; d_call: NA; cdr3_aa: CASSLWGRGTTEAFF; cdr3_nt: TGTGCCAGCAGTTTATGGGGCAGGGGAACCACTGAAGCTTTCTTT
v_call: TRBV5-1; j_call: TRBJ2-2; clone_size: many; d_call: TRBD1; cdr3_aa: CASSRQGNTGELFF; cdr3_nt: TGCGCCAGCAGCCGACAGGGTAACACCGGGGAGCTGTTTTTT
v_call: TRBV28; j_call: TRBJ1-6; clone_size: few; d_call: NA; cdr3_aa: CASSLVSGRPLHF; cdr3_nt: TGTGCCAGCAGTTTAGTTTCCGGTAGACCCCTCCACTTT
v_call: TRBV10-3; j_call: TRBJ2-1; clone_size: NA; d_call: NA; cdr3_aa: CAISEMGAHNEQFF; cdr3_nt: TGTGCCATCAGTGAGATGGGGGCTCACAATGAGCAGTTCTTC
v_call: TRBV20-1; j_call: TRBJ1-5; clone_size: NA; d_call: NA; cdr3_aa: CSARDRSSNQPQHF; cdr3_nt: TGCAGTGCTAGAGATCGATCTAGCAATCAGCCCCAGCATTTT
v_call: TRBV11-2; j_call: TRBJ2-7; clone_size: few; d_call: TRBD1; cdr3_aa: CASSPRTGGNANEQYF; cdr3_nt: TGTGCCAGCAGCCCCCGGACAGGGGGCAATGCGAACGAGCAGTACTTC
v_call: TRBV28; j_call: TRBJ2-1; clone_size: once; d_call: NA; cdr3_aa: CASSPPGHGDEQFF; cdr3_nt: TGTGCCAGCAGCCCTCCGGGCCACGGGGATGAGCAGTTCTTC
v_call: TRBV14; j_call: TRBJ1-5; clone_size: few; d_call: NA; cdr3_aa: CASSQDRNQPQHF; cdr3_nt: TGTGCCAGCAGCCAAGATAGGAATCAGCCCCAGCATTTT
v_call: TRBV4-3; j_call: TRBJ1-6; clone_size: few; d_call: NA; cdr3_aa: CASSQGQRDNSPLHF; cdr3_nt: TGCGCCAGCAGCCAAGGACAGAGAGATAATTCACCCCTCCACTTT
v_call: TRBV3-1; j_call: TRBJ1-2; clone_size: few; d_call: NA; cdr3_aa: CASSQSDRNYGYTF; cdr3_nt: TGTGCCAGCAGCCAATCCGACAGGAACTATGGCTACACCTTC
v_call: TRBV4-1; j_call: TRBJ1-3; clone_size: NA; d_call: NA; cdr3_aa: CASSQGQHSGNTIYF; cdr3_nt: TGCGCCAGCAGCCAAGGACAGCACTCTGGAAACACCATATATTTT
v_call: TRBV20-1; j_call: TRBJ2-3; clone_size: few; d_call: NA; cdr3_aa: CSAPPAARVADTQYF; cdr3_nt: TGCAGTGCTCCCCCGGCGGCAAGGGTCGCAGATACGCAGTATTTT
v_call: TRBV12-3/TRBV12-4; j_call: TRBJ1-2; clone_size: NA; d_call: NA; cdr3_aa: CASSLVGQPSYGYTF; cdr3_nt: TGTGCCAGCAGTTTAGTGGGTCAACCCAGCTATGGCTACACCTTC
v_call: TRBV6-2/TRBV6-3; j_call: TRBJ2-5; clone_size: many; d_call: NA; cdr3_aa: CASSLPGTLETQYF; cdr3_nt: TGTGCCAGCAGCTTACCAGGGACTTTGGAGACCCAGTACTTC
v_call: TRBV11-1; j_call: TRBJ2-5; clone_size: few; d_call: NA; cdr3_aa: CASSPWDLPTQYF; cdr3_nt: TGTGCCAGCAGCCCCTGGGACTTACCTACCCAGTACTTC
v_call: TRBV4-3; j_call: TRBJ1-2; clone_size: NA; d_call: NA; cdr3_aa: CASSQGVSGNLYGYTF; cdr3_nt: TGCGCCAGCAGCCAAGGGGTCTCGGGGAATCTCTATGGCTACACCTTC
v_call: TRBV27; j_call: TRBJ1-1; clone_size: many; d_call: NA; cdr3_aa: CASSPFRGKGTEAFF; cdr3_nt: TGTGCCAGCAGTCCGTTCAGGGGAAAGGGCACTGAAGCTTTCTTT
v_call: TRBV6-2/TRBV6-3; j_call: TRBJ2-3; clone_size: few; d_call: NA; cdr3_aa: CASSYSMAGSQYF; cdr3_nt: TGTGCCAGCAGTTACTCGATGGCAGGCTCGCAGTATTTT
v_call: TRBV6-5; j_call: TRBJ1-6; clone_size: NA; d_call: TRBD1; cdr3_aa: CASRTGSSYNSPLHF; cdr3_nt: TGTGCCAGCAGGACAGGGAGCTCCTATAATTCACCCCTCCACTTT
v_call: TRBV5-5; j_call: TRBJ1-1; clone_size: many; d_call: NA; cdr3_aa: CASSLGPRWLNTEAFF; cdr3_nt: TGTGCCAGCAGCTTGGGCCCCAGGTGGCTGAACACTGAAGCTTTCTTT
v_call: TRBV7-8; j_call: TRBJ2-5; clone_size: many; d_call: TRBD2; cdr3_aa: CASSIVGTSGVELETQYF; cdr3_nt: TGTGCCAGCAGCATCGTCGGGACTAGCGGGGTTGAATTAGAGACCCAGTACTTC
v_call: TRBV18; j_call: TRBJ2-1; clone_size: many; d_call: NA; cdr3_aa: CASSLEGNEQFF; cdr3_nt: TGTGCCAGCTCACTGGAGGGGAATGAGCAGTTCTTC
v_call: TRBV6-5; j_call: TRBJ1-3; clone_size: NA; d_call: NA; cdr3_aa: CASGAGGNTIYF; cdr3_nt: TGTGCCAGCGGGGCAGGTGGAAACACCATATATTTT
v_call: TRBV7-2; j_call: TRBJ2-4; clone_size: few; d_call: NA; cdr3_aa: CASSPRDRKNIQYF; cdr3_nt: TGTGCCAGCAGCCCGCGGGACAGAAAAAACATTCAGTACTTC
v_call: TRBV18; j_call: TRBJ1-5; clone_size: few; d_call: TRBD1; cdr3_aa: CASSLTGGKQPQHF; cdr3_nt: TGTGCCAGCTCACTTACAGGGGGCAAGCAGCCCCAGCATTTT
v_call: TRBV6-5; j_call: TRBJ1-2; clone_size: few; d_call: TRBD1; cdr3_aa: CASSPGQGGSYGYTF; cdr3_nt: TGTGCCAGCAGCCCAGGACAGGGAGGGAGCTATGGCTACACCTTC
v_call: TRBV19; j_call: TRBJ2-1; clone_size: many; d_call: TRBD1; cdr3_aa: CASSIAGQGYNEQFF; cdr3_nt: TGTGCCAGTAGTATCGCGGGACAGGGGTACAATGAGCAGTTCTTC
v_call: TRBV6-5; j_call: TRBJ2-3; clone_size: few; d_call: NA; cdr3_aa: CASSQQDTQYF; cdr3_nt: TGTGCCAGCAGCCAACAGGATACGCAGTATTTT
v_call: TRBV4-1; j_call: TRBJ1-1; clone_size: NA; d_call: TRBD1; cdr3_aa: CASSPGQKNTEAFF; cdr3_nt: TGCGCCAGCAGCCCGGGACAGAAGAACACTGAAGCTTTCTTT
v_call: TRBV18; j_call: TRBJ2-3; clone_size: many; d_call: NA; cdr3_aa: CASSPPVGGQIFTDTQYF; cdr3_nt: TGTGCCAGCTCACCACCGGTGGGAGGACAGATCTTCACAGATACGCAGTATTTT
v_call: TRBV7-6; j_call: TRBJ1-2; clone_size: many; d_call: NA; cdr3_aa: CASSRDSSYGYTF; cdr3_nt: TGTGCCAGCAGCCGAGACAGTTCCTATGGCTACACCTTC
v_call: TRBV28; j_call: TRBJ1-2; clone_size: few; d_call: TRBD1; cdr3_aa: CASSFYPSGQANYGYTF; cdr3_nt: TGTGCCAGCAGTTTTTATCCCTCGGGACAGGCTAACTATGGCTACACCTTC
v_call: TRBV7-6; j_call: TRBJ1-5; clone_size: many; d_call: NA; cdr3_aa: CASSLGPSSNQPQHF; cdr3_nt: TGTGCCAGCAGCTTAGGGCCATCTAGCAATCAGCCCCAGCATTTT
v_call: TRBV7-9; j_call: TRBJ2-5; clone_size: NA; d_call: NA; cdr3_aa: CASSPRVAGETQYF; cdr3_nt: TGTGCCAGCAGCCCCCGGGTAGCTGGAGAGACCCAGTACTTC
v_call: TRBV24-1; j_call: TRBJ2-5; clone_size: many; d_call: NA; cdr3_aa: CATSDSPGWSEETQYF; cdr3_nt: TGTGCCACCAGTGACTCCCCCGGCTGGTCGGAAGAGACCCAGTACTTC